This paragraph covers one T cell receptor beta chain sequence. This entry belongs to a study of control samples from healthy donors and cancer patients. Profiling relied on immunoSEQ multiplex PCR, and the TCRdb table lists in-frame clones only, not all of them. The table shows 150,000 to 200,000 clones, with about 91% occurring only once. Sample: blood. The TCR comes from a man between 18 and 29 years old in good health.

The CDR3 DNA reads as TGTGCCTGGAGTCAGGACGCAGATACGCAGTATTTT. This sequence encodes CAWSQDADTQYF. The chain employs TRBV30 and TRBJ2-3; D is unresolved. Trimming took off 2 bases at V and 4 bases at J, with 7 bases between the two ends. Germline V lookup: CDR1 GTSNPN, CDR2 SVGIG (reference sequence). The CDR3 covers 12 residues.